A selection of T cell receptor beta chains follows, all from one sample in a study of T cell responses to AZD1222 COVID-19 vaccine. The assay was immunoSEQ multiplex PCR, and TCRdb's table has in-frame clones only and misses some. The table lists fewer than 130,000 clones, around 94% of them singletons. Sequencing was performed on peripheral blood, taken on day 0 of AZD1222 vaccination. The receptors derive from an adult in good health. CDR3s include the opening cysteine and the closing phenylalanine or tryptophan. A D gene is named only where the DNA matches it firmly. Clone size appears in some rows only: once, few, many, or a class for an expanded clone.

once TRBJ2-1 TRBD1 TRBV3-1/TRBV3-2 TGTGCCAGCAGCCGACGGACAGGGGTCTACAATGAGCAGTTCTTC CASSRRTGVYNEQFF
. TRBJ1-3 . TRBV6-2/TRBV6-3 TGTGCCAGCAGTTCCTACCCCCGGGAGACTGGAAACACCATATATTTT CASSSYPRETGNTIYF
. TRBJ2-7 . TRBV7-3 TGTGCCAGCAGCTTACAGAATGGGGGGTTCGACGAGCAGTACTTC CASSLQNGGFDEQYF
once TRBJ1-3 . TRBV5-1 TGCGCCAGCAGCCCCAATCCGGGACACCTCTCTGGAAACACCATATATTTT CASSPNPGHLSGNTIYF
. TRBJ1-2 . TRBV6-1 TGTGCCAGCAGTGAAGGGGGAAGGGTCCTTAATGGCTACACCTTC CASSEGGRVLNGYTF
. TRBJ2-7 . TRBV20-1 TGCAGTGCTAGGAGGTCCTACGAGCAGTACTTC CSARRSYEQYF
. TRBJ2-5 TRBD1 TRBV18 TGTGCCAGCTCACCTATAGGGGGCGAACAAGAGACCCAGTACTTC CASSPIGGEQETQYF
. TRBJ1-5 . TRBV7-2 TGTGCCAGCAGCTTATCCGGCCTCACCACCAACCAGCCCCAGCATTTT CASSLSGLTTNQPQHF
. TRBJ2-3 TRBD2 TRBV11-2 TGTGCCACGAGTACTAGCGGGAGGTCTGATACGCAGTATTTT CATSTSGRSDTQYF
. TRBJ1-6 . TRBV14 TGTGCCAGCAGCCAAGATTTTTACAATTCACCCCTCCACTTT CASSQDFYNSPLHF
. TRBJ1-5 . TRBV28 TGTGCCAGCAGTTTAGGGCAGGCCTTCAATCAGCCCCAGCATTTT CASSLGQAFNQPQHF
. TRBJ1-2 TRBD1 TRBV6-5 TGTGCCAGCATCCCACACAGGGGAAACTATGGCTACACCTTC CASIPHRGNYGYTF
. TRBJ1-3 . TRBV6-5 TGTGCCAGCAGTTACGACAGGTTGTCTGGAAACACCATATATTTT CASSYDRLSGNTIYF
. TRBJ2-7 . TRBV9 TGTGCCAGCAGCGTAGTTGGCAACTCCTACGAGCAGTACTTC CASSVVGNSYEQYF
once TRBJ1-6 . TRBV6-2/TRBV6-3 TGTGCCAGCAGTATATCTCTAGAGGGGTCACCCCTCCACTTT CASSISLEGSPLHF
. TRBJ2-5 . TRBV10-1 TGCGCCAGCAGTGAGTCGATGGTGGGGGTCCAAGAGACCCAGTACTTC CASSESMVGVQETQYF
. TRBJ2-1 . TRBV10-1 TGCGCCAGCAGTGGTCTAGCCCATGAGCAGTTCTTC CASSGLAHEQFF
. TRBJ1-3 . TRBV19 TGTGCCAGTCGGATGCCCGGGACGGGAGGAAACACCATATATTTT CASRMPGTGGNTIYF
once TRBJ2-7 . TRBV28 TGTGCCAGCAGTTCCTCGCGGGGCGGCTCCTACGAGCAGTACTTC CASSSSRGGSYEQYF
. TRBJ1-3 TRBD1 TRBV5-1 TGCGCCAGCAGCTTGGCGCGGGACAGGCTTGACTCTGGAAACACCATATATTTT CASSLARDRLDSGNTIYF
. TRBJ1-2 . TRBV4-1 TGCGCCAGCAGCCAAGATTTCAGATGGTATGGGCTTTATGGCTACACCTTC CASSQDFRWYGLYGYTF
once TRBJ1-6 . TRBV5-4 TGTGCCAGCAGACGCACCCAGGGTTTGGCTTCACCCCTCCACTTT CASRRTQGLASPLHF
few TRBJ1-1 . TRBV4-2 TGTGCCAGCAGCCAAGGCTTGTCTGCACAGAACACTGAAGCTTTCTTT CASSQGLSAQNTEAFF